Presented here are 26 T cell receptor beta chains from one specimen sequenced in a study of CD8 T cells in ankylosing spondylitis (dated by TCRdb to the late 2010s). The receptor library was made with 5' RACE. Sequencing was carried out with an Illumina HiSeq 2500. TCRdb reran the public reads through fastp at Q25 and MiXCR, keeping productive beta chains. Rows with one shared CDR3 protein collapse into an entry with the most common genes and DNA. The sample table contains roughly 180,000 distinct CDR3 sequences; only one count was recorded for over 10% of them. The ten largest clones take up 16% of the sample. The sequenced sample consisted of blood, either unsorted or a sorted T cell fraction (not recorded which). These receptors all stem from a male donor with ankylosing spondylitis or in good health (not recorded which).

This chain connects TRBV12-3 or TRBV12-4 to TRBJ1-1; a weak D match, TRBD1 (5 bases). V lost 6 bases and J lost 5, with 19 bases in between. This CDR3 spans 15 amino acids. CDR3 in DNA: TGTGCCAGCAGCTTACTCAGGGAAGAGAGGACTGAAGCTTTCTTT. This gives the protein CASSLLREERTEAFF.

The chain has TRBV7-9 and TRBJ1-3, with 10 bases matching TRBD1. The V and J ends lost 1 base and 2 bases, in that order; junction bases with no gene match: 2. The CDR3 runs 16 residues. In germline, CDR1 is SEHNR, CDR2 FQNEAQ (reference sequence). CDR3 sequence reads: CASSLVTGGTGNTIYF. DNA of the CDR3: TGTGCCAGCAGCTTAGTGACAGGGGGCACTGGAAACACCATATATTTT.

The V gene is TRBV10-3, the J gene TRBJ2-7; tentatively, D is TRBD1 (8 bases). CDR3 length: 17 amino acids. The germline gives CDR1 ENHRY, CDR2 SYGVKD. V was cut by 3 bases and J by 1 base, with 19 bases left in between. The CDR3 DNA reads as TGTGCCATCAGTGACGGGGGGTGGCAGGGGGCGTCCTACGAGCAGTACTTC. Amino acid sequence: CAISDGGWQGASYEQYF.

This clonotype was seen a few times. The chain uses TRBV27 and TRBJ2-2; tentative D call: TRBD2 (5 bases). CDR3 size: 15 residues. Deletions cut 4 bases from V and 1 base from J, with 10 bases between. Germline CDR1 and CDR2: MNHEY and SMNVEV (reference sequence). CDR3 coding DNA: TGTGCCAGCAGTTGGCTAGCATTGAACACCGGGGAGCTGTTTTTT. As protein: CASSWLALNTGELFF.

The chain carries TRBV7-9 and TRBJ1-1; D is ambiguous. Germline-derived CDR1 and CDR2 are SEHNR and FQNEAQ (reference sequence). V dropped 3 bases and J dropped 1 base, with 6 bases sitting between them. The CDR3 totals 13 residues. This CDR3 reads CASSFYKNTEAFF. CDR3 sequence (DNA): TGTGCCAGCAGCTTTTATAAGAACACTGAAGCTTTCTTT. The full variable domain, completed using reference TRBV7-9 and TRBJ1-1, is DTGVSQNPRHKITKRGQNVTFRCDPISEHNRLYWYRQTLGQGPEFLTYFQNEAQLEKSRLLSDRFSAERPKGSFSTLEIQRTEQGDSAMYLCASSFYKNTEAFFGQGTRLTVV.

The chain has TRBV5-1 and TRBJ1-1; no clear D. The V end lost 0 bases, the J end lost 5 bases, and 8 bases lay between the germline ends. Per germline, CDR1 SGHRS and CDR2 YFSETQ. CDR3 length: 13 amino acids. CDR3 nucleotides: TGCGCCAGCAGCTTGGGGATACATACTGAAGCTTTCTTT. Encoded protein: CASSLGIHTEAFF.

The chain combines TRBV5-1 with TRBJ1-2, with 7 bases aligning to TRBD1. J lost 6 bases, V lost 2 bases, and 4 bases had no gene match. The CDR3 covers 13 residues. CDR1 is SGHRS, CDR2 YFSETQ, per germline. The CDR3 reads CASSFKGGNGYTF. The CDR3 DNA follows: TGCGCCAGCAGCTTTAAAGGGGGCAATGGCTACACCTTC.

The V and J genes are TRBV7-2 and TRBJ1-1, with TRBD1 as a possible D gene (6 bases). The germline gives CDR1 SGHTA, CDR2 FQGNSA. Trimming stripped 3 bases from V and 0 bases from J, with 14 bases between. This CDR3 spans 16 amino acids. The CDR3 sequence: CASSFDRDTLNTEAFF. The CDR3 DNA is TGTGCCAGCAGCTTTGACCGGGACACTTTGAACACTGAAGCTTTCTTT. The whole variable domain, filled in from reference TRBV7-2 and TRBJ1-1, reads GAGVSQSPSNKVTEKGKDVELRCDPISGHTALYWYRQSLGQGLEFLIYFQGNSAPDKSGLPSDRFSAERTGGSVSTLTIQRTQQEDSAVYLCASSFDRDTLNTEAFFGQGTRLTVV.

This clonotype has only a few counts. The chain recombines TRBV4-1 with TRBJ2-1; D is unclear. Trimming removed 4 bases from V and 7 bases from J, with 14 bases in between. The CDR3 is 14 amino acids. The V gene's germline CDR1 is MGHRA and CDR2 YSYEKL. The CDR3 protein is CASSPSDMANEQFF. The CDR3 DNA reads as TGCGCCAGCAGCCCATCAGACATGGCAAATGAGCAGTTCTTC.

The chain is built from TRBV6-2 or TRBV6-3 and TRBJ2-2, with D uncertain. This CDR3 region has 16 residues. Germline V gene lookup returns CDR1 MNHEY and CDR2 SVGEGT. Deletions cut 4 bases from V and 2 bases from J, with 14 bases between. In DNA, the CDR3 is TGTGCCAGCAGTTCCGGGCCTCCATTCAACACCGGGGAGCTGTTTTTT. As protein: CASSSGPPFNTGELFF.

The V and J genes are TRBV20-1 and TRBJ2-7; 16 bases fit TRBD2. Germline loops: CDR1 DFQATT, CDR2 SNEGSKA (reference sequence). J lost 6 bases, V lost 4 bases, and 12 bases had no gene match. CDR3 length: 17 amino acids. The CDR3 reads CSATVGTSGRARSEQYF. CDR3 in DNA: TGCAGTGCTACGGTGGGGACTAGCGGGAGGGCGAGGAGCGAGCAGTACTTC.

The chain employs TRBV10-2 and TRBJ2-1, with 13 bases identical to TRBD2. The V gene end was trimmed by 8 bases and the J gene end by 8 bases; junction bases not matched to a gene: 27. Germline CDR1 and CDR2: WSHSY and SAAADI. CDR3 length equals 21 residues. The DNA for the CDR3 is TGCGCCAGCGGCCACAGGGTCCCCGAGTTACTAGCGGGAGGGCCCGGGGATGAGCAGTTCTTC. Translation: CASGHRVPELLAGGPGDEQFF.

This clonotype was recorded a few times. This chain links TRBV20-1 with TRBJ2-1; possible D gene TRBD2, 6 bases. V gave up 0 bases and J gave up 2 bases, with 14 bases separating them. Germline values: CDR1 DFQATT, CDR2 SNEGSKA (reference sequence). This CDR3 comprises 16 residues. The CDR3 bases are TGCAGTGCTAGAGACCCCCCGGGAGCGGCCTACAATGAGCAGTTCTTC. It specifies CSARDPPGAAYNEQFF.

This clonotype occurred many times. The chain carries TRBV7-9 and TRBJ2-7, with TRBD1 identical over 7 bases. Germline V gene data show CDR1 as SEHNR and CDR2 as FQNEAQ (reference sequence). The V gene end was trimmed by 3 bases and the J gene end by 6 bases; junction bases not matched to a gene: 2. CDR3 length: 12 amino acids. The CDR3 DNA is TGTGCCAGCAGCTTCCGACAGGGCGAGCAGTACTTC. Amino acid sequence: CASSFRQGEQYF.

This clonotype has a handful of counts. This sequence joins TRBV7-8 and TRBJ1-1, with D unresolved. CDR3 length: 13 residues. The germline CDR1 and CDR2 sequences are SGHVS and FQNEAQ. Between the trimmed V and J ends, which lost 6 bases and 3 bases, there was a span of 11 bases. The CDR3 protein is CASSSWEDTEAFF. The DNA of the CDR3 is TGTGCCAGCAGTTCCTGGGAAGACACTGAAGCTTTCTTT.

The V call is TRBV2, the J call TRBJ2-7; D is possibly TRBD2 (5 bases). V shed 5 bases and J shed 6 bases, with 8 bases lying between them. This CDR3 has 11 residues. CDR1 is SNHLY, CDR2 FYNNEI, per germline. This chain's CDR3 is CASSWTPEQYF. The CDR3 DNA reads TGTGCCAGCAGTTGGACTCCCGAGCAGTACTTC. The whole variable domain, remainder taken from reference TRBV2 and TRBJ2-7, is EPEVTQTPSHQVTQMGQEVILRCVPISNHLYFYWYRQILGQKVEFLVSFYNNEISEKSEIFDDQFSVERPDGSNFTLKIRSTKLEDSAMYFCASSWTPEQYFGPGTRLTVT.

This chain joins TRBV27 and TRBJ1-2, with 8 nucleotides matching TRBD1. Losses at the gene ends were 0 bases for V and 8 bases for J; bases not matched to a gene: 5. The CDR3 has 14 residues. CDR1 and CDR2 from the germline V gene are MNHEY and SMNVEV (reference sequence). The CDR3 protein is CASSLSDRDAGYTF. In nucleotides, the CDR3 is TGTGCCAGCAGTTTATCGGACAGGGATGCGGGCTACACCTTC.

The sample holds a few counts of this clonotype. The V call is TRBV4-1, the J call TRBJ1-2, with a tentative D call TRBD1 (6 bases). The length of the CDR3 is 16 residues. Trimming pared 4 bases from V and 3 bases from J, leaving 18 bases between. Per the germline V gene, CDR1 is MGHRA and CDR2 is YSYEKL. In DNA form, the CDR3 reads TGCGCCAGCAGCCCCTCAGAACAGGGCTCGTACTATGGCTACACCTTC. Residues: CASSPSEQGSYYGYTF.

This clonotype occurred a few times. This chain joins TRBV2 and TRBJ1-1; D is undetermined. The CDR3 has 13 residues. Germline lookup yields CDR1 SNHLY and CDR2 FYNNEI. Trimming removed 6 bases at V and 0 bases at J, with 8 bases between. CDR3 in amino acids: CASRPKMNTEAFF. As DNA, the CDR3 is TGTGCCAGCAGGCCAAAGATGAACACTGAAGCTTTCTTT.

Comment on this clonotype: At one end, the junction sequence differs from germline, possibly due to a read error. CDR3 sequence reads: CASSLGPGVVYERYF. The CDR3 DNA is TGTGCCAGCAGCTTAGGTCCGGGAGTAGTGTACGAGCGGTACTTC. The chain carries TRBV7-6 and TRBJ2-7; TRBD2 is a possible D gene (6 bases). Per germline, CDR1 SGHVS and CDR2 FNYEAQ. This CDR3 region has 15 residues.

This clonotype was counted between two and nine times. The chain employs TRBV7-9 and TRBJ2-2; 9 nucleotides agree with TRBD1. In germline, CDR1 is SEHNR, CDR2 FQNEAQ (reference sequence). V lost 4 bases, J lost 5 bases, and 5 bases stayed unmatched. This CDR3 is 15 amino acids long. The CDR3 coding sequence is TGTGCCAGCAGCTCGGGACAGGGAAGGACCGGGGAGCTGTTTTTT. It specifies CASSSGQGRTGELFF. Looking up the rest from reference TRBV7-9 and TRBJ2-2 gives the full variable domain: DTGVSQNPRHKITKRGQNVTFRCDPISEHNRLYWYRQTLGQGPEFLTYFQNEAQLEKSRLLSDRFSAERPKGSFSTLEIQRTEQGDSAMYLCASSSGQGRTGELFFGEGSRLTVL.

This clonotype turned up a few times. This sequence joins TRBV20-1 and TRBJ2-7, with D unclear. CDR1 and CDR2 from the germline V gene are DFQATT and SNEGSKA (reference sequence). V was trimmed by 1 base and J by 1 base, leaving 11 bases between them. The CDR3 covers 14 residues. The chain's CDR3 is CSARGPLESYEQYF. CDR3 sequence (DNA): TGCAGTGCTAGAGGACCCCTGGAGTCCTACGAGCAGTACTTC.

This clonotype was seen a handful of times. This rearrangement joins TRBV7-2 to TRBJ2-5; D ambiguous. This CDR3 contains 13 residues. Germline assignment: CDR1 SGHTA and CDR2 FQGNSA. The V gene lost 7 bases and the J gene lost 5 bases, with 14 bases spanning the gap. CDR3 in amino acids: CASTTTRWETQYF. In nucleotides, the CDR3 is TGTGCCAGCACCACCACACGGTGGGAGACCCAGTACTTC.

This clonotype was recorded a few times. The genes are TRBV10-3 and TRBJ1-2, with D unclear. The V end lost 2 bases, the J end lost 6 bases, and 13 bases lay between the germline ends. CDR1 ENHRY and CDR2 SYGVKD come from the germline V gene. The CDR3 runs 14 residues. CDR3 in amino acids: CAISETDAPNGYTF. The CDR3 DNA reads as TGTGCCATCAGTGAGACCGATGCGCCAAATGGCTACACCTTC.

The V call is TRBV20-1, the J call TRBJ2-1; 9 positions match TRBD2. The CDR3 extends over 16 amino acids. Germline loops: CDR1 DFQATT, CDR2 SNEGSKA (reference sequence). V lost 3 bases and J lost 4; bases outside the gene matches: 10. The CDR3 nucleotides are TGCAGTGCTAGGGACCCGAGTAGCGGGAGATACAATGAGCAGTTCTTC. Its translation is CSARDPSSGRYNEQFF.

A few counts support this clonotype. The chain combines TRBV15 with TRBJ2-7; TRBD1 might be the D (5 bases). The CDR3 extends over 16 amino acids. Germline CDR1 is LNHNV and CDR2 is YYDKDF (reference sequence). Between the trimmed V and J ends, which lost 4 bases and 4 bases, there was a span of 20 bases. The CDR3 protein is CATSNLVGRFFYEQYF. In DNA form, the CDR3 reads TGTGCCACCAGCAACCTAGTGGGGCGGTTCTTTTACGAGCAGTACTTC.